This T cell receptor beta chain was sequenced for a study of T cell responses to AZD1222 COVID-19 vaccine. Here immunoSEQ multiplex PCR was the method, and the copy in TCRdb shows in-frame clones only, minus some. The profile covers about 120,000 clones, with around 90% appearing a single time and under 3% taken by the ten largest. The V end was cut by 5 bases, the J end by 0 bases, with 10 bases between. Germline CDR1 is SGHTA and CDR2 is FQGNSA. The CDR3 contains 14 residues. Sequenced material: peripheral blood, taken 28 days after the second AZD1222 dose. V gene TRBV7-2 combines with J gene TRBJ1-1, with D perhaps matching TRBD1 (6 bases). The TCR comes from an adult who received the AZD1222 COVID-19 vaccine. This chain's CDR3 is CASSPTGLNTEAFF. The CDR3 DNA follows: TGTGCCAGCAGCCCGACAGGACTGAACACTGAAGCTTTCTTT.